A selection of T cell receptor beta chains follows, all from one sample in a study of CXCR3-negative and CXCR3-positive naive CD8 T cells. With the 5' RACE reads reprocessed, TCRdb shows one record per CDR3 protein and no DNA. The sample yields 100,000 to 150,000 distinct CDR3 sequences, of which the top ten take up 0.4% to 0.5%. The sequencing sample was made of naive CXCR3+ CD8+ T cells from blood. These receptors were taken from a human donor in good health. Some clones in this sample may be carry-over from other donors' samples. CDR3s include the opening cysteine and the closing phenylalanine or tryptophan. Each record gives: V gene, J gene, CDR3 protein.

V: TRBV29-1; J: TRBJ1-1; CDR3: CRPISIMNTEAFF
V: TRBV5-6; J: TRBJ1-6; CDR3: CASSLAEGQAMSSYNSPLHF
V: TRBV2; J: TRBJ2-3; CDR3: CASRDRTGSSTDTQYF
V: TRBV28; J: TRBJ2-5; CDR3: CASSLEGMETQYF
V: TRBV24-1; J: TRBJ2-1; CDR3: CATEDPGLKRVVF
V: TRBV20-1; J: TRBJ2-7; CDR3: CSALSQGMPSYEQYF
V: TRBV5-1; J: TRBJ1-1; CDR3: CASSLAPGSNTEAFF
V: TRBV7-6; J: TRBJ1-1; CDR3: CASSLASGGEVDTEAFF
V: TRBV7-2; J: TRBJ2-5; CDR3: CASSWGVGDQYF
V: TRBV12-3/TRBV12-4; J: TRBJ2-7; CDR3: CASSLETSGTYEQYF
V: TRBV29-1; J: TRBJ2-7; CDR3: CSVTGTGREQYF
V: TRBV20-1; J: TRBJ2-7; CDR3: CSAREGLSRYYEQYF
V: TRBV5-5; J: TRBJ2-7; CDR3: CASSLGGRGLTYEQYF
V: TRBV7-6; J: TRBJ2-7; CDR3: CASSPPPYRGQGEQYF
V: TRBV20-1; J: TRBJ2-7; CDR3: CSARGQVYEQYF
V: TRBV27; J: TRBJ2-7; CDR3: CASSYGVKYEQYF
V: TRBV6-5; J: TRBJ2-1; CDR3: CAAGHLYNEQFF
V: TRBV7-2; J: TRBJ2-5; CDR3: CASSFKKGTGVWSAQETQYF
V: TRBV13; J: TRBJ2-7; CDR3: CASSLVGGLAEEQYF
V: TRBV5-1; J: TRBJ2-1; CDR3: CASSEGLAGALDEQFF
V: TRBV7-3; J: TRBJ2-1; CDR3: CASSLRGLAGANEQFF
V: TRBV4-1; J: TRBJ2-1; CDR3: CASSPDRNEQFF
V: TRBV20-1; J: TRBJ2-5; CDR3: CSARDLVGLRPVTQYF
V: TRBV5-1; J: TRBJ2-1; CDR3: CASSSAGSSYNEQFF
V: TRBV7-6; J: TRBJ1-1; CDR3: CASSLALELGRPEAFF
V: TRBV9; J: TRBJ2-5; CDR3: CASSQPLAGGSQETQYF
V: TRBV14; J: TRBJ2-7; CDR3: CASSQGSPGGTYEQYF
V: TRBV18; J: TRBJ2-1; CDR3: CASSPSGSYNEQFF
V: TRBV29-1; J: TRBJ2-1; CDR3: CSVPGTSGTNNEQFF
V: TRBV9; J: TRBJ2-7; CDR3: CASSVAGTDEQYF
V: TRBV28; J: TRBJ2-3; CDR3: CASRVTGGTDTQYF
V: TRBV7-9; J: TRBJ1-1; CDR3: CASSFGQGATEAFF
V: TRBV28; J: TRBJ2-7; CDR3: CASSAPSGAGNAYEQYF
V: TRBV29-1; J: TRBJ2-1; CDR3: CSVVAGDGEQFF
V: TRBV28; J: TRBJ2-3; CDR3: CASSIGLAGGPDTQYF
V: TRBV7-8; J: TRBJ2-5; CDR3: CASSQAGGAGEETQYF
V: TRBV24-1; J: TRBJ2-2; CDR3: CATSDRNTGELFF
V: TRBV4-1; J: TRBJ2-5; CDR3: CASSQDWGVGETQYF
V: TRBV28; J: TRBJ1-2; CDR3: CASSLNTYGYTF
V: TRBV4-2; J: TRBJ1-5; CDR3: CASSQDLRVIPQHF
V: TRBV19; J: TRBJ1-1; CDR3: CASSVSRNTEAFF
V: TRBV13; J: TRBJ2-7; CDR3: CASSLQGSGLTSYEQYF
V: TRBV4-3; J: TRBJ2-3; CDR3: CASSQDRLAGNTDTQYF
V: TRBV11-2; J: TRBJ2-5; CDR3: CASSLIQGYQETQYF
V: TRBV6-6; J: TRBJ1-2; CDR3: CASSYSAEYYGYTF